This T cell receptor beta chain was captured in a study of regulatory T cells in long-lasting Graves disease. At the level of the study: Less than 3 months of antithyroid drugs had been taken by newly diagnosed Graves' patients. Findings of the study overall: Persistent disease exhibited a predilection for TRBV28, TRBJ1-2 and TRBJ2-5.

The CDR3 extends over 11 amino acids. Germline V gene data show CDR1 as ENHRY and CDR2 as SYGVKD. Trimming took 4 bases from V and 10 from J; bases not matched to a gene: 3. CDR3 regions were amplified by Arm-PCR using iRepertoire HTBI primers to build TCR beta libraries. TCRdb processed the multiplex PCR reads anew with MiXCR; each CDR3 protein has one entry. Among about 200,000 distinct CDR3 sequences, around 18% were seen once, and the ten largest hold roughly 23%. As for time point: newly diagnosed GD, antithyroid drugs for less than 3 months. After RNA was extracted from PBMCs, the TCR library was made from it. This clonotype was observed at least ten times. Its antigen remains unidentified.

The sequenced sample was peripheral blood mononuclear cells (PBMCs), obtained at new diagnosis, from a patient treated with antithyroid drugs. The TCR originated in a female donor with Graves disease. V and J are TRBV10-3 and TRBJ1-1, with 7 bases identical to TRBD1. CDR3 bases: TGTGCCATCAGTGGCGACAGGGCAGCTTTCTTT. The encoded protein is CAISGDRAAFF.